Each of the 27 T cell receptor beta chains below was sequenced from the same sample in a study of blood T cell repertoires in COVID-19 (dated by TCRdb to about 2020). Library preparation was by the immunoSEQ multiplex PCR assay. As stored in TCRdb, this immuneACCESS dataset retains in-frame rearrangements with V and J assigned. A fraction of the clones does not appear; measured against another copy, unresolved V genes explain less than half of the discrepancy, and the remainder lacks a known reason. The sample records 68,000 or so clones, less than 95% of which are singletons. The ten largest account for less than 0.6% of the sample. Sequenced input: peripheral blood. The receptors were sampled from a man between 50 and 59 years old with COVID-19, enrolled during active disease.

This rearrangement joins TRBV6-1 to TRBJ2-1; TRBD2 matches 12 bases. This CDR3 has 16 amino acids. V shed 2 bases and J 2 bases; nucleotides not matched to a gene: 1. Looked up from germline, CDR1 is MNHNS and CDR2 is SASEGT. As DNA, the CDR3 is TGTGCCAGCAGTGAAAGGACTAGCGGGGCCTACAATGAGCAGTTCTTC. Its protein is CASSERTSGAYNEQFF.

V and J are TRBV5-5 and TRBJ2-7; TRBD2 agrees at 11 bases. Germline assignment: CDR1 SGHKS and CDR2 YYEKEE (reference sequence). V trimming: 6 bases; J trimming: 1 base; junction bases outside the gene matches: 12. The length of the CDR3 is 17 residues. This chain's CDR3 is CASTTTNPSGRSYEQYF. The CDR3 DNA reads TGTGCCAGCACCACCACCAACCCTAGCGGGAGGTCCTACGAGCAGTACTTC. Full variable domain (outside the CDR3, taken from reference TRBV5-5 and TRBJ2-7): DAGVTQSPTHLIKTRGQQVTLRCSPISGHKSVSWYQQVLGQGPQFIFQYYEKEERGRGNFPDRFSARQFPNYSSELNVNALLLGDSALYLCASTTTNPSGRSYEQYFGPGTRLTVT.

This clone was recorded only once. CDR3 sequence (DNA): TGTGCCAGCTCACCCGTAAGTACGGAGGCGCAGTATTTT. This encodes CASSPVSTEAQYF. The chain links TRBV18 to TRBJ2-3; D perhaps matches TRBD2 (5 bases). CDR1 and CDR2 from the germline V gene are KGHSH and LQKENI. V was clipped by 3 bases and J by 10 bases, with 14 bases between them. The CDR3 runs to 13 residues.

This clone was observed a single time. The genes are TRBV19 and TRBJ1-1, with D perhaps TRBD1 (6 bases). Trimming cost V 9 bases and J 3 bases, with 14 bases left between them. The CDR3 consists of 13 residues. Germline-derived CDR1 and CDR2 are LNHDA and SQIVND (reference sequence). In DNA, the CDR3 is TGTGCCAGCCGGACAGCGCTTGACACTGAAGCTTTCTTT. Its translation is CASRTALDTEAFF.

The rearrangement links TRBV3-1 (or the pseudogene TRBV3-2) to TRBJ2-1, with TRBD2 matching 10 bases. From germline, CDR1 is LGHDT and CDR2 YNNKEL (reference sequence). This CDR3 is 16 amino acids long. Unmatched junction bases numbered 7, after V lost 0 bases and J lost 8 bases. The DNA of the CDR3 is TGTGCCAGCAGCCAAGACTCTAGCGGGAGTGTCTATGAGCAGTTCTTC. Amino acids: CASSQDSSGSVYEQFF.

This chain uses TRBV4-1 with TRBJ2-3; the match to TRBD2 covers 15 bases. V lost 3 bases, J lost 5 bases, and 6 bases stayed unmatched. There are 17 residues in the CDR3. CDR1 MGHRA and CDR2 YSYEKL come from the germline V gene. The CDR3: CASSQGLAGGNLDTQYF. In DNA, the CDR3 is TGCGCCAGCAGCCAGGGACTAGCGGGAGGTAATTTAGATACGCAGTATTTT.

This chain joins TRBV21-1 and TRBJ1-4; the table's D call, TRBD1, was not checked against the DNA. TRBV21-1 counts as a pseudogene. The CDR3 runs to 15 residues. The CDR3, as DNA: TGTGCCAGCAGCTTACGGACAGGGGGCCGAGAAAAACTGTTTTTT. Its translation is CASSLRTGGREKLFF.

The CDR3 region has the DNA TGTGCCAGTAGCGCCGGGAGGGGAATCGGCAATCAGCCCCAGCATTTT. Translating it yields CASSAGRGIGNQPQHF. The genes are TRBV19 and TRBJ1-5, with D perhaps matching TRBD1 (5 bases). Germline values: CDR1 LNHDA, CDR2 SQIVND (reference sequence). The V end lost 6 bases, the J end lost 2 bases, and 17 bases lay between the germline ends. The CDR3 has 16 residues.

The sample holds one count of this clone. The rearrangement links TRBV5-1 to TRBJ2-1; 16 bases are a match to TRBD2. The junction had 4 bases not matched to a gene; V was cut back by 6 bases and J by 7 bases. Germline CDR1 reads SGHRS; CDR2 reads YFSETQ. This CDR3 has 15 residues. The CDR3 spells CASTMGLAGGNEQFF. CDR3 bases: TGCGCCAGCACCATGGGACTAGCGGGAGGGAATGAGCAGTTCTTC. Drawing the rest from reference TRBV5-1 and TRBJ2-1, the complete variable domain is KAGVTQTPRYLIKTRGQQVTLSCSPISGHRSVSWYQQTPGQGLQFLFEYFSETQRNKGNFPGRFSGRQFSNSRSEMNVSTLELGDSALYLCASTMGLAGGNEQFFGPGTRLTVL.

This clone was found once. The chain employs TRBV5-5 and TRBJ2-7, with D possibly being TRBD2 (5 bases). Germline V gene data show CDR1 as SGHKS and CDR2 as YYEKEE (reference sequence). The V end was cut by 6 bases, the J end by 0 bases, with 13 bases between. The CDR3 is 14 residues long. The CDR3 DNA reads as TGTGCCAGCATCCCCGGCCGGGACTCCTACGAGCAGTACTTC. This translates into CASIPGRDSYEQYF.

The genes are TRBV5-8 and TRBJ1-1, with a tentative D call TRBD1 (5 bases). The V end lost 0 bases, the J end lost 4 bases, and 13 bases lay between the germline ends. The CDR3 is 15 amino acids. The germline gives CDR1 SGHTS, CDR2 YDEGEE. The CDR3 is CASSLVMGPGTEAFF. The CDR3 DNA reads TGTGCCAGCAGCTTGGTAATGGGGCCAGGCACTGAAGCTTTCTTT.

The chain uses TRBV5-1 and TRBJ2-1, with no clear D. Germline V gene sequence: CDR1 SGHRS, CDR2 YFSETQ. Trimming took 4 bases from V and 8 from J, leaving 13 bases between them. The CDR3 length is 13 residues. DNA of the CDR3: TGCGCCAGCAGCCCGCCAAGCCGGGATGAGCAGTTCTTC. The encoded protein is CASSPPSRDEQFF. Combining the CDR3 with reference TRBV5-1 and TRBJ2-1 gives the whole variable domain KAGVTQTPRYLIKTRGQQVTLSCSPISGHRSVSWYQQTPGQGLQFLFEYFSETQRNKGNFPGRFSGRQFSNSRSEMNVSTLELGDSALYLCASSPPSRDEQFFGPGTRLTVL.

The chain combines TRBV24-1 with TRBJ2-5, with 9 bases lining up with TRBD2. V was pared by 5 bases and J by 1 base, with 4 bases of the junction left unmatched. Germline loops: CDR1 KGHDR, CDR2 SFDVKD. The CDR3 length is 15 residues. The DNA of the CDR3 is TGTGCCACCAGTGCTTCGACTAGCGGCCAAGAGACCCAGTACTTC. Translation gives CATSASTSGQETQYF.

This sequence joins TRBV5-4 and TRBJ2-3; 10 positions match TRBD1. The CDR3 contains 15 residues. The germline V gene encodes CDR1 SGHNT and CDR2 YYREEE (reference sequence). V shed 4 bases, J shed 2 bases, and the junction held 4 bases outside the gene matches. CDR3 sequence (DNA): TGTGCCAGCAGCGGGGACAGGGGAGTCACAGATACGCAGTATTTT. Its translation is CASSGDRGVTDTQYF.

V and J are TRBV28 and TRBJ1-4, with 8 bases fitting TRBD1. The CDR3 is 17 residues long. The germline CDR1 and CDR2 sequences are MDHEN and SYDVKM. V shed 3 bases and J 6 bases; nucleotides not matched to a gene: 12. CDR3 sequence: CASSLGQGAGEDEKLFF. The CDR3 DNA reads TGTGCCAGCAGTTTGGGGCAGGGGGCCGGGGAGGATGAAAAACTGTTTTTT.

The chain uses TRBV6-4 and TRBJ2-7; 10 nucleotides line up with TRBD2. V was pared by 5 bases and J by 0 bases, with 13 bases of the junction left unmatched. This CDR3 has 18 amino acids. CDR1 and CDR2 from the germline V gene are MRHNA and SNTAGT. The CDR3 DNA reads TGTGCCAGCAGTACTTCTGGACTAGCGGCCCCGCGCTCCTACGAGCAGTACTTC. Translation gives CASSTSGLAAPRSYEQYF.

The rearrangement uses TRBV28 and TRBJ1-3; TRBD1 matches 7 bases. This CDR3 contains 15 residues. Trimming took 8 bases from V and 0 from J; bases not matched to a gene: 7. Germline CDR1 and CDR2: MDHEN and SYDVKM. DNA of the CDR3: TGTGCCAGCGGGACAGTTTATAGCTCTGGAAACACCATATATTTT. Protein: CASGTVYSSGNTIYF.

This CDR3 is CASRTSGRIGEQYF. The CDR3, as DNA: TGTGCCAGCAGAACTAGCGGGAGAATTGGCGAGCAGTACTTC. The rearrangement joins TRBV2 to TRBJ2-7; 11 bases are shared with TRBD2. The CDR3 sequence is 14 residues long. In germline, CDR1 is SNHLY, CDR2 FYNNEI. The V and J ends lost 6 bases and 6 bases, in that order; junction bases with no gene match: 7.

The chain links TRBV2 to TRBJ2-1; TRBD1 is a possible D gene (5 bases). V was shortened by 4 bases and J by 8 bases, with 9 bases between the two germline ends. Germline CDR1 and CDR2: SNHLY and FYNNEI. The length of the CDR3 is 12 residues. CDR3 nucleotide sequence: TGTGCCAGCAGTGTTGGGGCCTATGAGCAGTTCTTC. This gives the protein CASSVGAYEQFF.

The gene calls are TRBV5-1 and TRBJ1-3; possible D gene TRBD1, 5 bases. The germline V gene encodes CDR1 SGHRS and CDR2 YFSETQ. This CDR3 spans 15 amino acids. With 4 bases removed from V and 4 bases from J, the gap between germline ends came to 15 bases. The CDR3 region is CASSHSQGTGNTIYF. The DNA of the CDR3 is TGCGCCAGCAGCCATAGCCAGGGAACCGGAAACACCATATATTTT.

This clone has more than one count but fewer than ten. This sequence joins TRBV7-9 and TRBJ1-1; D is undetermined. Germline CDR1 and CDR2: SEHNR and FQNEAQ (reference sequence). This CDR3 comprises 11 residues. V lost 4 bases to trimming and J lost 11 bases, with 11 bases between them. The CDR3 DNA follows: TGTGCCAGCAGCTCCTCGAGTTTCGCTTTCTTT. Translated, it gives CASSSSSFAFF.

This clone came up once. The chain employs TRBV14 and TRBJ1-2; 7 bases match TRBD1. CDR3 size: 13 residues. The V gene's germline CDR1 is SGHDN and CDR2 FVKESK. V shed 6 bases and J 11 bases; nucleotides not matched to a gene: 12. Here the CDR3 reads CASSPRTGPVYTF. CDR3 coding DNA: TGTGCCAGCAGTCCCCGGACAGGCCCCGTGTACACCTTC.

The sample holds one count of this clone. This chain joins TRBV19 and TRBJ2-1; 7 nucleotides match TRBD1. CDR1 and CDR2 (germline): LNHDA, SQIVND (reference sequence). The CDR3 consists of 15 residues. V was clipped by 8 bases and J by 3 bases; unmatched bases: 10. CDR3 nucleotides: TGTGCCAGTCAGATAGGTACAGGGGTCTACAATGAGCAGTTCTTC. Translated: CASQIGTGVYNEQFF.

V and J are TRBV18 and TRBJ2-2; 11 bases fit TRBD2. CDR3 size: 16 residues. The J segment lost 1 base and the V segment lost 4 bases, leaving 2 bases of the junction unmatched. Germline lookup yields CDR1 KGHSH and CDR2 LQKENI. The CDR3 region is CASSRGTSGNTGELFF. The CDR3 DNA follows: TGTGCCAGCTCACGGGGGACTAGCGGGAACACCGGGGAGCTGTTTTTT.

The chain employs TRBV5-1 and TRBJ2-1; 12 bases line up with TRBD2. The CDR3 spans 15 residues. Trimming took 2 bases from V and 6 from J; bases not matched to a gene: 3. Germline V gives CDR1 SGHRS, CDR2 YFSETQ. The CDR3 protein is CASSLGLAGINEQFF. In nucleotides, the CDR3 is TGCGCCAGCAGCTTAGGACTAGCGGGGATCAATGAGCAGTTCTTC.

The chain combines TRBV11-2 with TRBJ2-5; D remains ambiguous. Trimming cost V 4 bases and J 4 bases, with 19 bases left between them. This CDR3 is built from 16 residues. Germline V gene lookup returns CDR1 SGHAT and CDR2 FQNNGV. The CDR3: CASSSPLGPTTETQYF. DNA for the CDR3: TGTGCCAGCAGCTCCCCTTTGGGCCCGACAACAGAGACCCAGTACTTC.

The chain is built from TRBV4-1 and TRBJ1-2; 8 bases align to TRBD1. The germline CDR1 and CDR2 sequences are MGHRA and YSYEKL. The length of the CDR3 is 15 residues. V lost 4 bases to trimming and J lost 8 bases; unmatched junction nucleotides: 12. The DNA for the CDR3 is TGCGCCAGCAGCCCTGGTACCCGGACAGGGTACGGCTACACCTTC. This codes for CASSPGTRTGYGYTF.